The 27 T cell receptor beta chains below were found in one sample sequenced in a study of blood T cells in healthy people across ages. A second PCR of roughly 7 to 11 cycles used a sample-barcoded 5' primer and a J-beta primer mix. One entry per CDR3 protein results from TCRdb running MiXCR on the 5' RACE reads. Of fewer than 900,000 distinct CDR3 sequences listed, about 42% are singletons. Sequenced sample: blood. These receptors all stem from a woman in her fifties or sixties in good health.

The rearrangement joins TRBV4-1 to TRBJ2-3; D is ambiguous. CDR3 length equals 14 residues. Between the trimmed V and J ends, which lost 2 bases and 6 bases, there was a span of 12 bases. Germline-derived CDR1 and CDR2 are MGHRA and YSYEKL. CDR3 amino acids: CASSQPEAPDTQYF. CDR3 DNA: TGCGCCAGCAGCCAACCCGAGGCGCCGGATACGCAGTATTTT.

This sequence joins TRBV10-2 and TRBJ2-5; a weak D match, TRBD2 (7 bases). This CDR3 spans 16 amino acids. Between the trimmed V and J ends, which lost 4 bases and 4 bases, there was a span of 19 bases. Germline CDR1 and CDR2: WSHSY and SAAADI. The CDR3 sequence is CASSVTCGGGGETQYF. The CDR3 DNA reads TGCGCCAGCAGTGTTACTTGCGGGGGAGGGGGAGAGACCCAGTACTTC.

The rearrangement joins TRBV4-3 to TRBJ2-2; perhaps TRBD2 as D (6 bases). Germline-derived CDR1 and CDR2 are LGHNA and YSLEER. This CDR3 region has 16 residues. V dropped 0 bases and J dropped 1 base, with 9 bases sitting between them. CDR3 sequence: CASSQDPAGNTGELFF. The DNA for the CDR3 is TGCGCCAGCAGCCAAGACCCAGCGGGGAACACCGGGGAGCTGTTTTTT.

The gene calls are TRBV10-3 and TRBJ2-1; 9 nucleotides align to TRBD1. The CDR3 has 14 residues. V lost 7 bases and J lost 7; bases outside the gene matches: 8. Germline V lookup: CDR1 ENHRY, CDR2 SYGVKD. The CDR3 nucleotides are TGTGCCATCACCCAAGGACAGGGGAAGAATGAGCAGTTCTTC. It yields the protein CAITQGQGKNEQFF.

The J gene is TRBJ2-5, the V gene TRBV9; D is undetermined. CDR1 is SGDLS, CDR2 YYNGEE, per germline. The length of the CDR3 is 16 residues. V lost 0 bases to trimming and J lost 5 bases, with 17 bases between them. CDR3 sequence (DNA): TGTGCCAGCAGCGTAGCGGCAAGGGCCTATGGGGAGACCCAGTACTTC. It translates to CASSVAARAYGETQYF.

In this sample, this clonotype turned up many times. J is TRBJ2-1 and V is TRBV29-1; no firm D call. The CDR3 spans 12 residues. Germline V gene sequence: CDR1 SQVTM, CDR2 ANQGSEA. The ends were cut back, 2 bases at V and 15 bases at J, with 17 bases in the middle. The CDR3 DNA reads as TGCAGCGTTGAACAGGAAAATCGTATACGGTTCTTC. Translated, it gives CSVEQENRIRFF.

This clonotype was observed a few times. The V gene is TRBV12-3 or TRBV12-4, the J gene TRBJ2-3; D may correspond to TRBD1 or TRBD2 (5 bases each). The V end was cut by 8 bases, the J end by 1 base, with 10 bases between. The CDR3 covers 13 residues. The CDR3 DNA reads TGTGCCAGCCTGGGGGAAGGCACAGATACGCAGTATTTT. Its translation is CASLGEGTDTQYF.

A word on this clonotype: A read error is possible here, since a much larger clone lies one base away. J is TRBJ2-5 and V is TRBV10-3; no definite D call. The CDR3 contains 11 residues. The germline CDR1 and CDR2 sequences are ENHRY and SYGVKD. CDR3 protein: CTISGAETQYF. The CDR3 region has the DNA TGTACCATCAGTGGAGCCGAGACCCAGTACTTC.

V usage is TRBV6-6 and J usage is TRBJ2-7; D is uncertain. In germline, CDR1 is MNHNY, CDR2 SVGAGI (reference sequence). V was cut by 2 bases and J by 2 bases, with 4 bases left in between. The CDR3 runs 12 residues. The CDR3 nucleotides read TGTGCCAGCAGTTACGCAGCCTACGAGCAGTACTTC. Protein: CASSYAAYEQYF.

This chain connects TRBV20-1 to TRBJ2-1; 9 bases are shared with TRBD2. Trimming cost V 3 bases and J 3 bases; bases outside gene matches: 6. The CDR3 extends over 15 amino acids. Germline V lookup: CDR1 DFQATT, CDR2 SNEGSKA (reference sequence). CDR3 amino acids: CSARVAGEGYNEQFF. In DNA, the CDR3 is TGCAGTGCTAGGGTAGCGGGAGAGGGCTACAATGAGCAGTTCTTC.

This clonotype came up a few times. V usage is TRBV7-8 and J usage is TRBJ2-7; 12 bases are a match to TRBD1. Unmatched junction bases numbered 6, after V lost 5 bases and J lost 4 bases. The germline gives CDR1 SGHVS, CDR2 FQNEAQ. CDR3 length: 15 amino acids. The CDR3: CASSIGTGGPYEQYF. The CDR3 DNA is TGTGCCAGCAGCATCGGGACAGGGGGCCCGTACGAGCAGTACTTC. The full variable domain, rest sourced from reference TRBV7-8 and TRBJ2-7, is GAGVSQSPRYKVAKRGQDVALRCDPISGHVSLFWYQQALGQGPEFLTYFQNEAQLDKSGLPSDRFFAERPEGSVSTLKIQRTQQEDSAVYLCASSIGTGGPYEQYFGPGTRLTVT.

This chain uses TRBV3-1 with TRBJ2-3; 7 bases are a match to TRBD2. The V and J ends lost 3 bases and 4 bases, in that order; junction bases with no gene match: 4. Germline V gene lookup returns CDR1 LGHDT and CDR2 YNNKEL (reference sequence). The CDR3 extends over 14 amino acids. Written as DNA, the CDR3 is TGTGCCAGCAGCCATGACCTAGCGGCAGATACGCAGTATTTT. As protein: CASSHDLAADTQYF.

Here the CDR3 reads CASSPRPTNEKLFF. The DNA of the CDR3 is TGTGCCAGCTCACCACGACCAACTAATGAAAAACTGTTTTTT. The chain uses TRBV18 and TRBJ1-4; no definite D call. CDR3 length: 14 residues. Trimming cost V 1 base and J 0 bases, with 3 bases left between them. From germline, CDR1 is KGHSH and CDR2 LQKENI. Full variable domain (rest looked up from reference TRBV18 and TRBJ1-4): NAGVMQNPRHLVRRRGQEARLRCSPMKGHSHVYWYRQLPEEGLKFMVYLQKENIIDESGMPKERFSAEFPKEGPSILRIQQVVRGDSAAYFCASSPRPTNEKLFFGSGTQLSVL.

The chain combines TRBV5-5 with TRBJ2-3, with D possibly TRBD1 on 5 matching bases. Trimming cost V 5 bases and J 4 bases, with 17 bases left between them. The CDR3 is 15 residues long. From germline, CDR1 is SGHKS and CDR2 YYEKEE (reference sequence). CDR3 bases: TGTGCCAGCAGTTTGTTAGGGGAAGAAGCAGATACGCAGTATTTT. This sequence encodes CASSLLGEEADTQYF.

As for this clonotype: One end of the junction fails to match germline, which may point to a read error. The V call is TRBV12-3 or TRBV12-4, the J call TRBJ2-3; 13 bases agree with TRBD2. This CDR3 has 16 residues. The CDR3: CASSPGLAGETETQYF. CDR3 bases: TGTGCCAGCAGTCCAGGACTAGCGGGAGAAACAGAGACGCAGTATTTT.

The J gene is TRBJ2-3, the V gene TRBV29-1; 9 bases map to TRBD2. Germline CDR1 reads SQVTM; CDR2 reads ANQGSEA. This CDR3 region has 13 residues. V lost 7 bases to trimming and J lost 7 bases; unmatched junction nucleotides: 9. CDR3 sequence: CSAPGLAGNTQYF. Here the CDR3 DNA reads TGCAGCGCCCCCGGCCTAGCGGGAAATACGCAGTATTTT.

This clonotype was seen more than once but under ten times. The V call is TRBV10-3, the J call TRBJ2-5, with TRBD1 matching over 9 bases. There are 14 residues in the CDR3. Per the germline V gene, CDR1 is ENHRY and CDR2 is SYGVKD. The trim removed 6 bases at V and 5 bases at J, leaving 7 bases unmatched. The CDR3 spells CAISVDRGVETQYF. The CDR3 region has the DNA TGTGCCATCAGCGTGGACAGGGGAGTGGAGACCCAGTACTTC.

The rearrangement joins TRBV4-1 to TRBJ1-1, with D unresolved. CDR1 is MGHRA and CDR2 is YSYEKL in the germline V gene. The CDR3 runs 13 residues. V was pared by 2 bases and J by 4 bases, with 8 bases between. The CDR3 DNA reads as TGCGCCAGCAGCCAACTGACGGCCACTGAAGCTTTCTTT. It codes for CASSQLTATEAFF.

This chain uses TRBV24-1 with TRBJ2-4; D is possibly TRBD1 (6 bases). The DNA end is more similar to TRBJ2-7, so the J call may be wrong. The CDR3 is 12 amino acids. CDR1 is KGHDR and CDR2 is SFDVKD in the germline V gene. CDR3 nucleotide sequence: TGTGCCACCAGTGAACAGGGCCACGAGCAGTACTTC. Encoded protein: CATSEQGHEQYF.

This chain links TRBV20-1 with TRBJ2-1; D not resolved. Trimming removed 1 base at V and 3 bases at J, with 4 bases between. The CDR3 runs 12 residues. Per the germline V gene, CDR1 is DFQATT and CDR2 is SNEGSKA (reference sequence). CDR3 in amino acids: CSARVNYNEQFF. CDR3 sequence (DNA): TGCAGTGCTAGAGTGAACTACAATGAGCAGTTCTTC.

This clonotype occurred a few times. This rearrangement joins TRBV29-1 to TRBJ2-2, with 8 bases aligning to TRBD1. The V and J ends lost 7 bases and 0 bases, in that order; junction bases with no gene match: 4. Germline V CDR1 and CDR2: SQVTM, ANQGSEA. This CDR3 has 14 residues. The CDR3 sequence: CSAQDRANTGELFF. CDR3 coding DNA: TGCAGCGCCCAGGACAGGGCGAACACCGGGGAGCTGTTTTTT.

V usage is TRBV28 and J usage is TRBJ1-6; D is perhaps TRBD1 (5 bases). V lost 3 bases and J 10 bases, leaving 13 bases between the germline ends. Germline-derived CDR1 and CDR2 are MDHEN and SYDVKM. CDR3 length: 14 amino acids. The CDR3 nucleotides read TGTGCCAGCAGTTTGAGTATCCAGGGCTCACCCCTCCACTTT. Translated, it gives CASSLSIQGSPLHF. The full variable domain, with the rest looked up from reference TRBV28 and TRBJ1-6, is DVKVTQSSRYLVKRTGEKVFLECVQDMDHENMFWYRQDPGLGLRLIYFSYDVKMKEKGDIPEGYSVSREKKERFSLILESASTNQTSMYLCASSLSIQGSPLHFGNGTRLTVT.

This clonotype came up many times. This chain connects TRBV6-2 or TRBV6-3 to TRBJ2-7; 7 nucleotides align to TRBD2. Germline V CDR1 and CDR2: MNHEY, SVGEGT. The CDR3 runs 17 residues. V was pared by 0 bases and J by 3 bases, with 11 bases of the junction left unmatched. The DNA for the CDR3 is TGTGCCAGCAGTTACTCGGCTACTAGCGATCTAATCTACGAGCAGTACTTC. It specifies CASSYSATSDLIYEQYF.

This clonotype was counted a few times. The chain carries TRBV20-1 and TRBJ2-1, with D tentatively TRBD1 or TRBD2 (5 bases each). The J call may be wrong; the DNA end is better matched by TRBJ2-7. There are 16 residues in the CDR3. Germline V gene data show CDR1 as DFQATT and CDR2 as SNEGSKA (reference sequence). CDR3 DNA sequence: TGCAGTGCTAGAGATCCGGGGACCTACTCCTACAATGAGCAGTACTTC. It encodes CSARDPGTYSYNEQYF.

The chain carries TRBV5-1 and TRBJ2-5, with 8 bases identical to TRBD2. Germline-derived CDR1 and CDR2 are SGHRS and YFSETQ. The CDR3 extends over 20 amino acids. The J segment lost 4 bases and the V segment lost 4 bases, leaving 24 bases of the junction unmatched. The CDR3 region is CASSGSLVTATAGVGETQYF. The CDR3 nucleotides are TGCGCCAGCAGCGGAAGCTTGGTGACAGCCACAGCGGGAGTCGGAGAGACCCAGTACTTC.

This clonotype was counted between two and nine times. The gene calls are TRBV12-3 or TRBV12-4 and TRBJ1-1; 7 nucleotides match TRBD1. The CDR3 totals 15 residues. V gave up 8 bases and J gave up 1 base; unmatched junction bases: 10. This CDR3 reads CASATQGQTNTEAFF. The CDR3 region has the DNA TGTGCCAGCGCGACACAGGGACAGACGAACACTGAAGCTTTCTTT.

Ten or more counts support this clonotype. The J gene is TRBJ2-5, the V gene TRBV5-1; the D call may be TRBD1 or TRBD2 (5 bases each). The V end lost 5 bases, the J end lost 3 bases, and 11 bases lay between the germline ends. The CDR3 spans 13 residues. Germline V gene data show CDR1 as SGHRS and CDR2 as YFSETQ. The CDR3 reads CASRVGTEETQYF. The DNA for the CDR3 is TGCGCCAGCAGAGTTGGGACGGAAGAGACCCAGTACTTC.